The clone carrying this T cell receptor beta chain was seen a few times. Antigen specificity is unknown. Post-sort purity exceeded 98% for all sorted populations. The data belong to a study of beta chain features in type 1 diabetes. Study outcomes and limitations: Researchers could not determine here whether HLA type influences TCRB rearrangement. Significant though moderate, a shortening of TCRB CDR3s appeared in all four CD4+ subsets of Type 1 diabetes patients. TCRB repertoires of naive, central memory and Treg cells appeared more similar among patients than among healthy donors.

V lost 6 bases and J lost 0, with 3 bases in between. There are 11 residues in the CDR3. The germline gives CDR1 SGHNT, CDR2 YYREEE (reference sequence). TCRB transcripts that were expressed got sequenced, as all of the isolated RNA had been reverse transcribed. Some clones are missing from TCRdb's copy, which holds only in-frame ones; the method was immunoSEQ multiplex PCR. The sample holds around 260,000 clones; roughly 20% are singletons and the top ten take 0.025% to 0.035%. The sample comprised naive CD4+ T cells from blood. V usage is TRBV5-4 and J usage is TRBJ2-5; no firm D call. This clonotype originated in a woman in her thirties or forties with type 1 diabetes. CDR3: CASNNQETQYF. CDR3 nucleotide sequence: TGTGCCAGCAACAACCAAGAGACCCAGTACTTC.